This is a list of T cell receptor beta chains from one sample in a study of T cells in Graves' hyperthyroidism and ophthalmopathy. TCRdb analysed the multiplex PCR reads with MiXCR anew, one entry per CDR3 protein. This table has under 250,000 distinct CDR3 sequences, 17% appearing once. The sample was blood. These receptors all stem from a man aged 50-59 years with Graves' hyperthyroidism. Each CDR3 is given with its conserved first and last residue. A D gene is named only where the DNA matches it firmly. Clone size, where shown, is once, few, many, or a class for clones that have expanded.

-	TRBV28	TRBJ2-5	TRBD2	TGTGCCACCCAGCCGGGACTAGCGGGAGAGACCCAGTACTTC	CATQPGLAGETQYF
many	TRBV28	TRBJ2-5	TRBD1	TGTGCCAGCAGCCAGGACAGGGTGGAGACCCAGTACTTC	CASSQDRVETQYF
few	TRBV9	TRBJ2-3	TRBD1	TGTGCCAGCAGCGTAGGGACAGGGTGGAGCACAGATACGCAGTATTTT	CASSVGTGWSTDTQYF
few	TRBV29-1	TRBJ1-4	-	TGCAGCGTTGTTACCCTTTCAGGTGAAAAACTGTTTTTT	CSVVTLSGEKLFF
-	TRBV7-3	TRBJ2-3	TRBD2	TGTGCCAGCAGCCCAATGTTAGCGGGAGGAACCGATACGCAGTATTTT	CASSPMLAGGTDTQYF
many	TRBV6-1	TRBJ1-1	-	TGTGCCAGCAACCGGAGAATGAACACTGAAGCTTTCTTT	CASNRRMNTEAFF
few	TRBV20-1	TRBJ1-5	-	TGCAGTGCTAGCACACCACTAGACCCGGGAGGCAATCAGCCCCAGCATTTT	CSASTPLDPGGNQPQHF
few	TRBV29-1	TRBJ1-2	-	TGCAGCGCGGCTCAGGGGCCGGGGGGCTATGGCTACACCTTC	CSAAQGPGGYGYTF
once	TRBV12-3/TRBV12-4	TRBJ2-4	-	TGTGCCAGCGGGCGGGACACCCTTCAGTACTTC	CASGRDTLQYF
-	TRBV7-2	TRBJ2-1	TRBD2	TGTGCCAGCAGCTTAACGGGTAGCGGGAGGAACTACAATGAGCAGTTCTTC	CASSLTGSGRNYNEQFF
-	TRBV20-1	TRBJ2-5	-	TGCAGTGCTAGGCCCAAGGGGGAGACCCAGTACTTC	CSARPKGETQYF
few	TRBV27	TRBJ2-7	-	TGTGCCAGCAGTTTAGGCGGGGGCGGCGAGCAGTACTTC	CASSLGGGGEQYF
many	TRBV7-2	TRBJ2-3	TRBD2	TGTGCCAGCAGTACTAGCGGAGGCACAGATACGCAGTATTTT	CASSTSGGTDTQYF
many	TRBV12-3/TRBV12-4	TRBJ2-2	-	TGTGCCAGCACCCTCGTCCGGGCCGGGGAGCTGTTTTTT	CASTLVRAGELFF
-	TRBV9	TRBJ1-1	-	TGTGCCAGCACCCACGGGGGGACGGACACTGAAGCTTTCTTT	CASTHGGTDTEAFF
-	TRBV9	TRBJ1-2	-	TGTGCCAGCAGCCCACCCTTCGGCCAGGACCCATATGGCTACACCTTC	CASSPPFGQDPYGYTF
many	TRBV6-1	TRBJ1-1	-	TGTGCCAGCAGTGTGGGGGAGGAGAACACTGAAGCTTTCTTT	CASSVGEENTEAFF
many	TRBV4-2	TRBJ2-1	-	TGTGCCAGCAGCCAAGATCGCGGGACCAATGAGCAGTTCTTC	CASSQDRGTNEQFF
many	TRBV3-1	TRBJ2-1	TRBD2	TGTGCCAGCAGCCAAGATTTCGGGTGGGAGGGCCCAAATGAGCAGTTCTTC	CASSQDFGWEGPNEQFF
many	TRBV7-8	TRBJ1-5	-	TGTGCCAGCAGCTTAGAGCTGAATCAGCCCCAGCATTTT	CASSLELNQPQHF
-	TRBV7-3	TRBJ2-1	TRBD2	TGTGCCAGCAGCTTATATCGCGGGAGGACTGGTTACAATGAGCAGTTCTTC	CASSLYRGRTGYNEQFF
-	TRBV20-1	TRBJ1-1	TRBD1	TGCAGTGCTAGGACAGGGCGGGACACTGAAGCTTTCTTT	CSARTGRDTEAFF
many	TRBV7-9	TRBJ2-7	TRBD2	TGTGCCAGCAGCGGCGGGGGAGACTACTACGAGCAGTACTTC	CASSGGGDYYEQYF
few	TRBV5-1	TRBJ2-7	-	TGCGCCAGCAGCCCGTTGGGGGGACGGCAGGGGTACGAGCAGTACTTC	CASSPLGGRQGYEQYF
many	TRBV3-1	TRBJ1-5	-	TGTGCCAGCAGCCAGCCCAATCAGCCCCAGCATTTT	CASSQPNQPQHF
-	TRBV6-2/TRBV6-3	TRBJ2-3	-	TGTGCCAGCAGGGAGGAGGGCCAGATCATGGGAGATACGCAGTATTTT	CASREEGQIMGDTQYF
-	TRBV10-1	TRBJ1-1	TRBD1	TGCGCCAGCAGTGCGGGACAGGGGATGAACACTGAAGCTTTCTTT	CASSAGQGMNTEAFF
-	TRBV20-1	TRBJ2-7	TRBD2	TGCAGTGCTAGAGATCCGGGCGGGGGGTACTCCTACGAGCAGTACTTC	CSARDPGGGYSYEQYF